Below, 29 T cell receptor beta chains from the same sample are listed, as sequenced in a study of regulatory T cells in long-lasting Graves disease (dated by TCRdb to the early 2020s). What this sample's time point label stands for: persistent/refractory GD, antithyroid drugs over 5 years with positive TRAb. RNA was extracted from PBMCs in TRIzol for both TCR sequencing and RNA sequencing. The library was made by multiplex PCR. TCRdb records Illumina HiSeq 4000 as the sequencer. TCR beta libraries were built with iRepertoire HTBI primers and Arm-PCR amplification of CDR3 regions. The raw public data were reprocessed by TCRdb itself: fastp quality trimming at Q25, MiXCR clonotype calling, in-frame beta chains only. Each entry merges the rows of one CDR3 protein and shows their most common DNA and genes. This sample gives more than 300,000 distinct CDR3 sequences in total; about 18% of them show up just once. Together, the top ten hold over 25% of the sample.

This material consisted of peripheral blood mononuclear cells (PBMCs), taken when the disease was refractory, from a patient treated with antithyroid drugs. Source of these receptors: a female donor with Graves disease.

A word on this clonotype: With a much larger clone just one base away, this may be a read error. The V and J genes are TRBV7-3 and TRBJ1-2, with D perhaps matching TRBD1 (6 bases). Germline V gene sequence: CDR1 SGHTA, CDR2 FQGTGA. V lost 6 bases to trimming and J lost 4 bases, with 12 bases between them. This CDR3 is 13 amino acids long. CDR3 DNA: TGTGCCAGCAGACCCACAGGGACCTATGGCTACACCTTC. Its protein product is CASRPTGTYGYTF.

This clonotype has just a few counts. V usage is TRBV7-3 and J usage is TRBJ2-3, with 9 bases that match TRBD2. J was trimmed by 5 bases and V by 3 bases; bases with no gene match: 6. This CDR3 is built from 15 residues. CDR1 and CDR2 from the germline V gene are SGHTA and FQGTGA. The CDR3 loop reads CASSFVAGAGDTQYF. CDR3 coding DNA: TGTGCCAGCAGCTTCGTAGCGGGAGCTGGAGATACGCAGTATTTT.

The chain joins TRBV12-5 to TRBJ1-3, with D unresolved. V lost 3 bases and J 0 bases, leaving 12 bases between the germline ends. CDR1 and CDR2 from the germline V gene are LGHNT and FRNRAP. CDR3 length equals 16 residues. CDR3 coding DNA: TGTGCTAGTGGTTTACCCAGCCTCCGCTCTGGAAACACCATATATTTT. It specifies CASGLPSLRSGNTIYF.

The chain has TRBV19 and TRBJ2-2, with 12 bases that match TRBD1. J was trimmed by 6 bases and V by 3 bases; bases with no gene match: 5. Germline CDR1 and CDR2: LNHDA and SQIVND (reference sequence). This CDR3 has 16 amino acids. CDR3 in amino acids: CASSIGTGGAAGELFF. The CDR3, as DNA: TGTGCCAGTAGTATCGGGACAGGGGGCGCGGCCGGGGAGCTGTTTTTT. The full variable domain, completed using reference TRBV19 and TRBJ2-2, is DGGITQSPKYLFRKEGQNVTLSCEQNLNHDAMYWYRQDPGQGLRLIYYSQIVNDFQKGDIAEGYSVSREKKESFPLTVTSAQKNPTAFYLCASSIGTGGAAGELFFGEGSRLTVL.

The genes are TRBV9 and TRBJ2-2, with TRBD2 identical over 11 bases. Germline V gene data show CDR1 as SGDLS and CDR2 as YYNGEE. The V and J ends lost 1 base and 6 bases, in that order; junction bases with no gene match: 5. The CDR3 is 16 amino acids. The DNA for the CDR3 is TGTGCCAGCAGCGTACTGACTAGCGGGGCCCCCGGGGAGCTGTTTTTT. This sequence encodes CASSVLTSGAPGELFF.

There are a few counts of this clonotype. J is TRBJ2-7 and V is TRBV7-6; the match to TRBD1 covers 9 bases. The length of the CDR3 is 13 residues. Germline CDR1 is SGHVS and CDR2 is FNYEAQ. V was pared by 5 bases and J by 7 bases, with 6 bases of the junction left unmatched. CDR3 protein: CASSPAQGAEQYF. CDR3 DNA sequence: TGTGCCAGCAGCCCGGCACAGGGGGCAGAGCAGTACTTC.

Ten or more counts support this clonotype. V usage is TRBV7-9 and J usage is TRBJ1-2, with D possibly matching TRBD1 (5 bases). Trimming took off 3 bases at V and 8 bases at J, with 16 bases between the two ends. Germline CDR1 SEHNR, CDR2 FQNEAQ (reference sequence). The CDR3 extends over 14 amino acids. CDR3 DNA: TGTGCCAGCAGCTTCAGAGACAGTCGGCTCGGCTACACCTTC. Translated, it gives CASSFRDSRLGYTF.

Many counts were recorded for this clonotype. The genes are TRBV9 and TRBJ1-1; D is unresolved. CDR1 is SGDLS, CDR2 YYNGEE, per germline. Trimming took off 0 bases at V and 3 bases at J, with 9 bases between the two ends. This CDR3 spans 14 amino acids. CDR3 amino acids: CASSVEGSHTEAFF. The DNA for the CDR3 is TGTGCCAGCAGCGTAGAGGGCAGCCACACTGAAGCTTTCTTT.

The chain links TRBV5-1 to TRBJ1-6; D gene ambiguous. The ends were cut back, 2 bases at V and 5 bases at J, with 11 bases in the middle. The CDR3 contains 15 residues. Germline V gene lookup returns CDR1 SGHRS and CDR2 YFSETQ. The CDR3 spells CASSFEDRDNSPLHF. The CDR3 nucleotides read TGCGCCAGCAGCTTTGAGGACCGCGATAATTCACCCCTCCACTTT.

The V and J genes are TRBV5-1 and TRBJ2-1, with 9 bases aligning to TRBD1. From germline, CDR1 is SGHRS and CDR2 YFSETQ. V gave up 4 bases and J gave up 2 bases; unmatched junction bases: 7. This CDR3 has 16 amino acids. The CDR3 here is CASSPGQGRAYNEQFF. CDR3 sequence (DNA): TGCGCCAGCAGCCCGGGACAGGGAAGGGCCTACAATGAGCAGTTCTTC.

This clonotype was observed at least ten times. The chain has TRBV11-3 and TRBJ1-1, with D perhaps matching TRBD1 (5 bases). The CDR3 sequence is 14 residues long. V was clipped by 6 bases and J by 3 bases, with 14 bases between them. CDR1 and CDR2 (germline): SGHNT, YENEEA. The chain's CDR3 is CASSFTGGDTEAFF. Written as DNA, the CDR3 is TGTGCCAGCAGTTTCACGGGAGGGGACACTGAAGCTTTCTTT.

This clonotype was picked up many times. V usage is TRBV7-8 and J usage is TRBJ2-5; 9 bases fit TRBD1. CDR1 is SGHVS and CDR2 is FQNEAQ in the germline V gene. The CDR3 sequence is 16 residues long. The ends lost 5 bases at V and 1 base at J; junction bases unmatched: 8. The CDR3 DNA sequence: TGTGCCAGCAGCCCAGACAGGGGGAAGCCCCAAGAGACCCAGTACTTC. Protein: CASSPDRGKPQETQYF. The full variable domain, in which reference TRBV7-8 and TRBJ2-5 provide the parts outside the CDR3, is GAGVSQSPRYKVAKRGQDVALRCDPISGHVSLFWYQQALGQGPEFLTYFQNEAQLDKSGLPSDRFFAERPEGSVSTLKIQRTQQEDSAVYLCASSPDRGKPQETQYFGPGTRLLVL.

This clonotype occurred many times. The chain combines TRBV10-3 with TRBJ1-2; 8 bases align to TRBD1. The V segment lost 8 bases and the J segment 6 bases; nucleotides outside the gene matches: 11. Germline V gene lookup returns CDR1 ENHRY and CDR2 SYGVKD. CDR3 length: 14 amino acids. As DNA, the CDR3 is TGTGCCATCTCCTGGCAGGGGGCCATGGATGGCTACACCTTC. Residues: CAISWQGAMDGYTF.

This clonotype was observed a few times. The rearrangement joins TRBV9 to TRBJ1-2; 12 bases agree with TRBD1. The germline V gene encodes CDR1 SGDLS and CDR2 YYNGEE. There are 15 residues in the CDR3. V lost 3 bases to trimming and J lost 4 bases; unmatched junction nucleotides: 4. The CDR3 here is CASSAGTGGSYGYTF. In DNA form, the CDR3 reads TGTGCCAGCAGCGCCGGGACAGGGGGCAGCTATGGCTACACCTTC.

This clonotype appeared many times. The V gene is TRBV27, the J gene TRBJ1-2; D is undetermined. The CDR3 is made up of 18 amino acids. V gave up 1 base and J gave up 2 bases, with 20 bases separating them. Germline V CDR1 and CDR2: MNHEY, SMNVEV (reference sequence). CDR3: CASSLWERLPHGNYGYTF. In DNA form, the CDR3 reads TGTGCCAGCAGTTTATGGGAGCGCTTGCCACACGGAAACTATGGCTACACCTTC.

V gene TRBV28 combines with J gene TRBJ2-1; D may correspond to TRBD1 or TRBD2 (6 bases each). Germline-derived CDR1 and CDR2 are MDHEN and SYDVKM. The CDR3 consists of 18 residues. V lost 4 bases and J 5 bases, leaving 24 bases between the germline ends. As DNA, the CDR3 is TGTGCCAGCAGTTCCCCATATGTTAGGGTGGGGGGCAACAATGAGCAGTTCTTC. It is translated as CASSSPYVRVGGNNEQFF.

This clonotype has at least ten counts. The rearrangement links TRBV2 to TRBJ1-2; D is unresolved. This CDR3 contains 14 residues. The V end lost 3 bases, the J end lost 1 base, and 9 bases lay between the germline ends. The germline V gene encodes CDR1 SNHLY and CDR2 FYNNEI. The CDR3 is CASSERVFNYGYTF. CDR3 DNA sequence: TGTGCCAGCAGTGAGAGGGTCTTTAACTATGGCTACACCTTC.

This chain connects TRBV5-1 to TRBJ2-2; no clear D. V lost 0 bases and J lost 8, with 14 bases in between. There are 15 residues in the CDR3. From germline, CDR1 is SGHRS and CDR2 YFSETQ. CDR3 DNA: TGCGCCAGCAGCTTGGTAGGGATGACACCAGGGGAGCTGTTTTTT. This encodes CASSLVGMTPGELFF.

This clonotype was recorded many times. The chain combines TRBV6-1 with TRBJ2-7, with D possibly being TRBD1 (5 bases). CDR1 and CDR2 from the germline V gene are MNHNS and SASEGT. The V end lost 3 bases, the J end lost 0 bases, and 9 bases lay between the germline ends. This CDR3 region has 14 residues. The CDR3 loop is CASSESRVSYEQYF. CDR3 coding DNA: TGTGCCAGCAGTGAGAGCAGGGTCTCCTACGAGCAGTACTTC.

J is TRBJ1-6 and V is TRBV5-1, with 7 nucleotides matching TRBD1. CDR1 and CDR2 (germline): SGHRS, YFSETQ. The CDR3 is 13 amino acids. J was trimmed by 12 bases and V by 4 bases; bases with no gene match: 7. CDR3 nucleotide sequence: TGCGCCAGCAGCCCGACAGGGAGGGAACCCCTCCACTTT. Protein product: CASSPTGREPLHF.

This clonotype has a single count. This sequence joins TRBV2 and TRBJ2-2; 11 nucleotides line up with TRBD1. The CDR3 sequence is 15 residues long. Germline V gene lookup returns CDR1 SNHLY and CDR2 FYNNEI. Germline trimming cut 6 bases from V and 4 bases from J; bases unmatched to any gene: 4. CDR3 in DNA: TGTGCCAGCAGACCGGGACAGGGGGGCACCGGGGAGCTGTTTTTT. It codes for CASRPGQGGTGELFF.

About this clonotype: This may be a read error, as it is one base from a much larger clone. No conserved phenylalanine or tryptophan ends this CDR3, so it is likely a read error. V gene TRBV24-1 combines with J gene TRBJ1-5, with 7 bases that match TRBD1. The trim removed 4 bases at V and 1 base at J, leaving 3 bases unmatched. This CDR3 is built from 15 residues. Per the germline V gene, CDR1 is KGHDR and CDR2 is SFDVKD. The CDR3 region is CATSDNRGSNQPQHL. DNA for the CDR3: TGTGCCACCAGTGACAACAGGGGAAGCAATCAGCCCCAGCATCTT.

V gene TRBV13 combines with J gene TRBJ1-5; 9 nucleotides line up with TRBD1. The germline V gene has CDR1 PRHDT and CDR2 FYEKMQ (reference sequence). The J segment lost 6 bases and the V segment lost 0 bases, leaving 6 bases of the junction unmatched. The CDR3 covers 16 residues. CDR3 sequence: CASSLGVGQGSQPQHF. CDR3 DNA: TGTGCCAGCAGCTTAGGAGTGGGACAGGGCAGTCAGCCCCAGCATTTT.

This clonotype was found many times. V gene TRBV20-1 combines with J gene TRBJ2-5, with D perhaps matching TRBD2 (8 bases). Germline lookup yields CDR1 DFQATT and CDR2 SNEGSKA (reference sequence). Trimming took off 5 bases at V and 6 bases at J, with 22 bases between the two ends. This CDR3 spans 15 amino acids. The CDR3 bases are TGCAGTGCTCCCCCGCCGGGACTAGGGGGCAAGACCCAGTACTTC. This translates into CSAPPPGLGGKTQYF.

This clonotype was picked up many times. CDR3 bases: TGTGCCAGCAGTTCTGGCAGCGGGTATAGCTCCTACGAGCAGTACTTC. It specifies CASSSGSGYSSYEQYF. This rearrangement joins TRBV27 to TRBJ2-7; a weak D match, TRBD2 (6 bases). CDR1 is MNHEY and CDR2 is SMNVEV in the germline V gene (reference sequence). The CDR3 is made up of 16 amino acids. V was shortened by 4 bases and J by 0 bases, with 16 bases between the two germline ends.

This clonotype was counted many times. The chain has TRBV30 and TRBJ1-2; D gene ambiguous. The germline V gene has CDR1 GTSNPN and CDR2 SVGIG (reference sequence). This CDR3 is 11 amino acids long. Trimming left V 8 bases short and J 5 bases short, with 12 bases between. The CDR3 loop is CAGIGGYGYTF. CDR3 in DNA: TGTGCCGGGATTGGAGGGTATGGCTACACCTTC. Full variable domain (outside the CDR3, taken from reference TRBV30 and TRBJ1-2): SQTIHQWPATLVQPVGSPLSLECTVEGTSNPNLYWYRQAAGRGLQLLFYSVGIGQISSEVPQNLSASRPQDRQFILSSKKLLLSDSGFYLCAGIGGYGYTFGSGTRLTVV.

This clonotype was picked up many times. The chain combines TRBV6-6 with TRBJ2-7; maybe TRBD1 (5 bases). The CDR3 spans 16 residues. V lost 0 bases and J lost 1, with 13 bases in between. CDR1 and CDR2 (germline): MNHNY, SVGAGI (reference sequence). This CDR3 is CASSYSISRQSYEQYF. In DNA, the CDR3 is TGTGCCAGCAGTTACTCGATATCAAGACAGTCCTACGAGCAGTACTTC.

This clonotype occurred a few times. The CDR3: CASSFSPPSQGALGANVLTF. The CDR3 region has the DNA TGTGCCAGCAGCTTCAGCCCCCCATCTCAGGGGGCGCTTGGGGCCAACGTCCTGACTTTC. The chain recombines TRBV7-8 with TRBJ2-6; 8 bases are shared with TRBD1. J gave up 3 bases and V 3 bases, and 16 bases lay outside the gene matches. CDR1 and CDR2 from the germline V gene are SGHVS and FQNEAQ. The CDR3 is 20 amino acids.

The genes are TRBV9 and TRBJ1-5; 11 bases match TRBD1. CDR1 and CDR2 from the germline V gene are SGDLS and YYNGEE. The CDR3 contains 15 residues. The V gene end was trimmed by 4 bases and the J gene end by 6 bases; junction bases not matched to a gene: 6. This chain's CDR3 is CASSRTGGRGQPQHF. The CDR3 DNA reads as TGTGCCAGCAGCAGGACAGGGGGCCGGGGTCAGCCCCAGCATTTT.